This T cell receptor (beta chain) emerged from a study of cytomegalovirus exposure and HLA in healthy donors. Repertoires were generated with immunoSEQ multiplex PCR, while TCRdb's copy carries only in-frame clones and drops some. In the table there are fewer than 150,000 clones, about 87% of which are singletons. Regarding the study as a whole: The study found most TCR sequences rare, yet found some public TCRs in many donors. It was reported that the classifier diagnosed cytomegalovirus status with high specificity and sensitivity in both the original and validation cohorts. Among the CMV-associated chains, three were confirmed in vitro as specific for CMV antigens.

Regarding this clone: The target antigen is unknown.

Germline values: CDR1 MNHNS, CDR2 SASEGT. Losses at the gene ends were 1 base for V and 1 base for J; bases not matched to a gene: 4. The length of the CDR3 is 15 residues. This rearrangement joins TRBV6-1 to TRBJ2-7, with 7 bases lining up with TRBD2. The sample was PBMCs. This clonotype originated in a man aged 18 to 30 in good health and CMV-seronegative. CDR3 in DNA: TGTGCCAGCAGTGAAGAGAGCGGGGTGTCCTACGAGCAGTACTTC. This translates into CASSEESGVSYEQYF.